The rows below give T cell receptor beta chains drawn from one sample of a study of a mutant IDH1 vaccine in newly diagnosed glioma. Generated by immunoSEQ multiplex PCR, the TCRdb table keeps only in-frame clones and is missing some. The sample lists roughly 62,000 clones, 75% to 90% occurring once. The antigens these receptors bind are not known. The sample in question was PBMCs, obtained from a glioma patient whose treatment included an IDH1 peptide vaccine. The receptors were gathered from a man aged 35 to 55 with glioma. Both conserved end residues are trimmed from each CDR3.

v_call: TRBV25-1; j_call: TRBJ2-1; cdr3_aa: ASSDHRDFFYNEQF
v_call: TRBV29-1; j_call: TRBJ1-1; cdr3_aa: SVGQGGANTEAF
v_call: TRBV6-4; j_call: TRBJ2-2; cdr3_aa: ASSESNTGELF
v_call: TRBV2; j_call: TRBJ1-5; cdr3_aa: ASSYRSMDNQPQH
v_call: TRBV5-1; j_call: TRBJ2-1; cdr3_aa: ASSSAGTAEQF
v_call: TRBV7-9; j_call: TRBJ1-2; cdr3_aa: ASSLTGATTALYGYT
v_call: TRBV18; j_call: TRBJ2-1; cdr3_aa: ASSPPPVGYEQF
v_call: TRBV4-1; j_call: TRBJ2-1; cdr3_aa: ASSPGTDSYNEQF
v_call: TRBV11-2; j_call: TRBJ2-2; cdr3_aa: ASSLPNTGELF
v_call: TRBV6-6; j_call: TRBJ2-1; cdr3_aa: ASSYSGRAHNEQF
v_call: TRBV28; j_call: TRBJ1-6; cdr3_aa: ASRGYAGQLSYNSPLH
v_call: TRBV7-2; j_call: TRBJ2-6; cdr3_aa: ASSSVGLAGGSGANVLT
v_call: TRBV7-9; j_call: TRBJ2-7; cdr3_aa: ASSTTGQAGYEQY
v_call: TRBV28; j_call: TRBJ1-4; cdr3_aa: ASSLQGQGKLF
v_call: TRBV5-1; j_call: TRBJ2-7; cdr3_aa: ASSLEPGQGWDEQY
v_call: TRBV5-4; j_call: TRBJ2-3; cdr3_aa: ASSFAPTGATDTQY
v_call: TRBV28; j_call: TRBJ1-5; cdr3_aa: ASSTSTGIHSNQPQH
v_call: TRBV5-4; j_call: TRBJ2-3; cdr3_aa: ASSPGVALSTDTQY
v_call: TRBV4-1; j_call: TRBJ1-6; cdr3_aa: ASSPRDRDNSPLH
v_call: TRBV4-1; j_call: TRBJ2-6; cdr3_aa: ASSSTDSGANVLT
v_call: TRBV7-8; j_call: TRBJ2-1; cdr3_aa: ASSLVTGLGNNEQF
v_call: TRBV2; j_call: TRBJ1-5; cdr3_aa: ASSRNLGATGQPQH
v_call: TRBV30; j_call: TRBJ1-2; cdr3_aa: AWTGTAYGYT
v_call: TRBV7-2; j_call: TRBJ2-1; cdr3_aa: ASSLRQNFNNEQF
v_call: TRBV6-5; j_call: TRBJ1-2; cdr3_aa: ASSFGQSGYT
v_call: TRBV4-2; j_call: TRBJ2-5; cdr3_aa: ASSQAGRLAGVETQY